Sequencing of this T cell receptor beta chain was carried out in a study of early T cells in non-severe SARS-CoV-2 infection. This clonotype has more than one count but fewer than ten. This CDR3 contains 13 residues. Trimming removed 3 bases from V and 3 bases from J, with 6 bases in between. TCRdb called the 5' RACE reads again in MiXCR, with one record for every CDR3 protein. The table has over 45,000 distinct CDR3 sequences, under 7.5% seen once. The chain employs TRBV12-3 or TRBV12-4 and TRBJ1-5; D is unclear. The source is an adult who was a healthcare worker with PCR-confirmed SARS-CoV-2 infection or an uninfected control (not recorded which). The sequenced sample was whole blood, obtained at baseline. The CDR3 DNA follows: TGTGCCAGCAGTTTTTACGTCAATCAGCCCCAGCATTTT. Protein sequence: CASSFYVNQPQHF.